The rows below give T cell receptor beta chains drawn from one sample of a study of OX40 agonist ivuxolimab in advanced cancers. Data came from immunoSEQ multiplex PCR; TCRdb stores just in-frame clones and leaves some out. The sample yields under 85,000 clones, roughly 85% seen once. The source material was CD4+ or CD8+ T cells sorted from blood, sampled in a trial of the OX40 agonist ivuxolimab. The receptors come from an adult with an advanced solid tumor such as melanoma, head and neck, liver or kidney cancer. Each CDR3 is given with its conserved first and last residue. The order of the fields is V gene, clone size, D gene, J gene, CDR3 DNA, CDR3 protein. The D gene is left open where the match is weak. Only some rows state a clone size, as once, few, many or a class for expanded clones.

>TRBV7-8|.|.|TRBJ1-2
TGTGCCAGCAGCTTATCCCCAGGGGGCTACACCTTC
CASSLSPGGYTF
>TRBV5-1|.|.|TRBJ2-3
TGCGCCAGCAGCTTGCGGACTAACACAGATACGCAGTATTTT
CASSLRTNTDTQYF
>TRBV7-8|.|.|TRBJ1-5
TGTGCCAGCAGCTTAAGGTCAGGGGACCAGCCCCAGCATTTT
CASSLRSGDQPQHF
>TRBV14|.|TRBD1|TRBJ1-4
TGTGCCACACGACAGGGGGTTTGCTTATGGAATCCTGCAACTAATGAAAAACTGTTTTTT
CATRQGVCLWNPATNEKLFF
>TRBV7-2|.|.|TRBJ2-2
TGTGCCAGCAGCTTAGCCTCCGGGGAGCTGTTTTTT
CASSLASGELFF
>TRBV19|.|TRBD1|TRBJ1-2
TGTGCCAGTACCACGGGACAGGGGACAAACTATGGCTACACCTTC
CASTTGQGTNYGYTF
>TRBV11-3|once|.|TRBJ2-1
TGTGCCAGCAGCTCCCGACGTGGGGGAGGTCAATCCTACAATGAGCAGTTCTTC
CASSSRRGGGQSYNEQFF
>TRBV9|.|.|TRBJ2-2
TGTGCCAGCAGCGTAGGTCAGGGTTTCGGGGAGCTGTTTTTT
CASSVGQGFGELFF
>TRBV10-3|.|.|TRBJ2-7
TGTGCCATCAGTGAAGGTGTAGAACTACGTTTTTACGAGCAGTACTTC
CAISEGVELRFYEQYF
>TRBV7-2|.|TRBD1|TRBJ1-2
TGTGCCAGCAACCCAGGGGGCGCGATAATTGGCTACACCTTC
CASNPGGAIIGYTF
>TRBV2|.|TRBD2|TRBJ2-2
TGTGCCAGAACGGGGTCAGCGGGAGGGGGCACCGGGGAGCTGTTTTTT
CARTGSAGGGTGELFF
>TRBV5-1|.|TRBD1|TRBJ2-1
TGCGCCAGCAGCCCGGGGACAGGGGGCTCCAACAATGAGCAGTTCTTC
CASSPGTGGSNNEQFF
>TRBV2|once|.|TRBJ2-7
TGTGCCAGCAGTGAAGCAGGGTCAAAGTCTGGGCAGTACTTC
CASSEAGSKSGQYF
>TRBV25-1|.|.|TRBJ1-2
TGTGCCAGCAGTGAATATTCGAGGAATGGCTACACCTTC
CASSEYSRNGYTF
>TRBV27|.|.|TRBJ1-2
TGTGCCAGCAGTCGCCGGGGGTCCTACGGCTACACCTTC
CASSRRGSYGYTF
>TRBV2|.|TRBD1|TRBJ1-5
TGTGCCAGCGGAGGGACAGGCGGGCATCAGCCCCAGCATTTT
CASGGTGGHQPQHF
>TRBV7-2|.|.|TRBJ2-3
TGTGCCAGCAGCTTTTCTACCCCGCCAGATACGCAGTATTTT
CASSFSTPPDTQYF
>TRBV5-8|few|.|TRBJ2-7
TGTGCCAGCAGCCCGCACAGGGTCTTAACCTACGAGCAGTACTTC
CASSPHRVLTYEQYF
>TRBV27|.|.|TRBJ2-1
TGTGCCAGCAGTCCCCAATCCTTCTACAATGAGCAGTTCTTC
CASSPQSFYNEQFF
>TRBV19|.|.|TRBJ1-5
TGTGCCAGCTCCGCCGCCAGTGGACGGGGCAATCAGCCCCAGCATTTT
CASSAASGRGNQPQHF
>TRBV5-1|.|.|TRBJ1-1
TGCGCCAGCAGCTTGTCCGACGCCAAAGCTGAAGCTTTCTTT
CASSLSDAKAEAFF
>TRBV5-1|.|.|TRBJ1-1
TGCGCCAGCAGCCGATCCACAGCGAACACTGAAGCTTTCTTT
CASSRSTANTEAFF
>TRBV5-1|.|.|TRBJ1-3
TGCGCCAGCAGACCCGACCCAGGGGGAAACACCATATATTTT
CASRPDPGGNTIYF
>TRBV9|.|TRBD1|TRBJ2-3
TGTGCCAGCAGTACAGGGGGCACAGATACGCAGTATTTT
CASSTGGTDTQYF
>TRBV4-1|.|.|TRBJ1-2
TGCGCCAGCAGCCAAGGACTATCAGGGGCGAATGGCTACACCTTC
CASSQGLSGANGYTF
>TRBV7-2|.|TRBD2|TRBJ2-1
TGTGCCAGCAGCTTAGCGGCGGGAGGTTATACCAATGAGCAGTTCTTC
CASSLAAGGYTNEQFF
>TRBV29-1|.|TRBD1|TRBJ2-3
TGCAGCCTCGGGCCAGGGGGCGTCACAGATACGCAGTATTTT
CSLGPGGVTDTQYF
>TRBV19|.|TRBD1|TRBJ2-5
TGTGCCAGTAGCGACGCGGGACAGGGGCAAGAGACCCAGTACTTC
CASSDAGQGQETQYF
>TRBV7-2|.|.|TRBJ1-2
TGTGCCAGCAGCGCACGGGCGCTCTATGGCTACACCTTC
CASSARALYGYTF
>TRBV7-2|.|TRBD1|TRBJ1-6
TGTGCCAGCAGCCGACAGGGCCTGCTGTCACCCCTCCACTTT
CASSRQGLLSPLHF
>TRBV18|.|TRBD1|TRBJ1-2
TGTGCCAGCTCACCTCGTACCGGGACAGACATGGTCTATGGCTACACCTTC
CASSPRTGTDMVYGYTF
>TRBV5-4|.|TRBD1|TRBJ1-1
TGTGCCAGCAGCGCTAGGACAGGGGGTACTGAAGCTTTCTTT
CASSARTGGTEAFF
>TRBV29-1|.|TRBD1|TRBJ1-1
TGCAGCGTTGTGGACAGGGGGATGAGTGAAGCTTTCTTT
CSVVDRGMSEAFF
>TRBV30|.|TRBD2|TRBJ2-3
TGTGCCTGGAGTGCCGGGAGGAACAGAATCACAGATACGCAGTATTTT
CAWSAGRNRITDTQYF
>TRBV2|.|TRBD1|TRBJ1-2
TGTGCCAGCAGCCTTACGGGGACAGGCAGTGGCTACACCTTC
CASSLTGTGSGYTF
>TRBV28|.|TRBD1|TRBJ2-3
TGTGCCAGCAGTCCGGGACAGGGCACAGATACGCAGTATTTT
CASSPGQGTDTQYF
>TRBV2|.|TRBD1|TRBJ2-7
TGTGCCAGCAGTGCCCGGAGGGGACAGGGGCTTTCCGAGCAGTACTTC
CASSARRGQGLSEQYF
>TRBV5-1|.|.|TRBJ1-1
TGCGCCAGCAGCTTGGACGGGGGGAGGAACACTGAAGCTTTCTTT
CASSLDGGRNTEAFF
>TRBV6-1|once|.|TRBJ1-4
TGTGCCAGCAGTCGGGAGGCTAATGAAAAACTGTTTTTT
CASSREANEKLFF
>TRBV18|.|.|TRBJ2-7
TGTGCCAGCTCACAGGAATACGAGCAGTACTTC
CASSQEYEQYF
>TRBV5-1|.|TRBD2|TRBJ2-5
TGCGCCAGCAGCGCGGGACTAGCGGGGGGGCATGAGACCCAGTACTTC
CASSAGLAGGHETQYF
>TRBV19|once|.|TRBJ1-2
TGTGCCACGGGGAAGGGGCACATCTATGGCTACACCTTC
CATGKGHIYGYTF
>TRBV19|.|.|TRBJ1-2
TGTGCCAGTAGTAAAGACAGGAAAGGCTACACCTTC
CASSKDRKGYTF
>TRBV19|.|TRBD2|TRBJ2-7
TGTGCCAGTAGACGGACTAGCGGGGCCTACGAGCAGTACTTC
CASRRTSGAYEQYF
>TRBV30|.|.|TRBJ1-4
TGTGCCTGGAGTGGGGCACCAACTAATGAAAAACTGTTTTTT
CAWSGAPTNEKLFF
>TRBV6-6|.|.|TRBJ1-6
TGTGCCAGCAGTTACAAGAATTCACCCCTCCACTTT
CASSYKNSPLHF
>TRBV7-6|.|TRBD1|TRBJ1-4
TGTGCCAGCAGCCCGCTCCCCAGGGGGACTAATGAAAAACTGTTTTTT
CASSPLPRGTNEKLFF
>TRBV5-1|.|.|TRBJ2-1
TGCGCCAGCAGCTTGGGCTCCTACAATGAGCAGTTCTTC
CASSLGSYNEQFF
>TRBV6-5|.|TRBD1|TRBJ1-5
TGTGCCAGCAGGACCGGGACAGGCAATCAGCCCCAGCATTTT
CASRTGTGNQPQHF
>TRBV28|.|.|TRBJ2-5
TGTGCCAGCAGTTCCCGAATGACCAAAGAGACCCAGTACTTC
CASSSRMTKETQYF
>TRBV29-1|.|TRBD1|TRBJ1-2
TGCAGCGTTGATAGGGACAGGGCCTATGGCTACACCTTC
CSVDRDRAYGYTF
>TRBV2|.|.|TRBJ2-3
TGTGCCAGCAATCCGGGGGAAGCAGATACGCAGTATTTT
CASNPGEADTQYF
>TRBV5-1|.|TRBD2|TRBJ2-7
TGCGCCAGCAGCTTTGCCCCCGGGGAGGGAAACTACGAGCAGTACTTC
CASSFAPGEGNYEQYF
>TRBV7-9|.|TRBD1|TRBJ2-4
TGTGCCAGCAGGCCCGCCTTAGGGGGCTCGTTGGACATTCAGTACTTC
CASRPALGGSLDIQYF
>TRBV2|.|TRBD2|TRBJ2-7
TGTGCCAGCAGGCTAGCGGGAGGGTCCTACGAGCAGTACTTC
CASRLAGGSYEQYF
>TRBV6-5|.|TRBD1|TRBJ1-2
TGTGCCAGCACCCACGACGGACAGGGGGTCTATGGCTACACCTTC
CASTHDGQGVYGYTF
>TRBV2|once|.|TRBJ2-1
TGTGCCAGCAGTACCGGACCTACCTACAATGAGCAGTTCTTC
CASSTGPTYNEQFF
>TRBV30|.|TRBD2|TRBJ2-3
TGTGCCTGGAGTCTGGGGGGGGGATCAGATACGCAGTATTTT
CAWSLGGGSDTQYF
>TRBV5-1|.|TRBD1|TRBJ2-7
TGCGCCAGCAGCTTACAGGGGCGCGAGCAGTACTTC
CASSLQGREQYF
>TRBV29-1|.|TRBD2|TRBJ2-3
TGCAGCGTTTCATCCCGGGGGGGCTTCACAGATACGCAGTATTTT
CSVSSRGGFTDTQYF